Below are 24 T cell receptor beta chains sequenced from a single sample in a study of blood T cell repertoires in COVID-19. The repertoire was sequenced with immunoSEQ multiplex PCR; TCRdb's copy has only in-frame clones and lacks some. The table lists 95,000 to 150,000 clones, approximately 82% of them singletons, with roughly 12% in the top ten. The source material was peripheral blood. Receptor source: a man aged 60 to 69 with acute or convalescent COVID-19.

V gene TRBV2 combines with J gene TRBJ1-5; 8 bases align to TRBD1. CDR1 SNHLY and CDR2 FYNNEI come from the germline V gene. The CDR3 runs to 13 residues. V was clipped by 4 bases and J by 7 bases; unmatched bases: 3. CDR3 in amino acids: CASSGQGWQPQHF. As DNA, the CDR3 is TGTGCCAGCAGTGGACAGGGGTGGCAGCCCCAGCATTTT.

The count of this clone is one. The V gene is TRBV19, the J gene TRBJ2-2; 12 bases map to TRBD2. This CDR3 region has 18 residues. V was clipped by 3 bases and J by 6 bases; unmatched bases: 11. Germline CDR1 and CDR2: LNHDA and SQIVND (reference sequence). Written as DNA, the CDR3 is TGTGCCAGTAGTATGGGGCTAGCGGGAGGGCTCGGGGCCGGGGAGCTGTTTTTT. Encoded protein: CASSMGLAGGLGAGELFF.

The chain has TRBV6-1 and TRBJ2-7; D gene unclear. V was shortened by 2 bases and J by 7 bases, with 6 bases between the two germline ends. The CDR3 is 11 residues long. CDR1 is MNHNS, CDR2 SASEGT, per germline. CDR3 amino acids: CASSEFQEQYF. The CDR3 DNA sequence: TGTGCCAGCAGTGAATTTCAGGAGCAGTACTTC.

This clone was observed a handful of times. The CDR3 coding sequence is TGCAGCGTGACAAGTCCCTCTGGAAACACCATATATTTT. It codes for CSVTSPSGNTIYF. The chain is built from TRBV29-1 and TRBJ1-3; the D is unclear. V lost 6 bases and J lost 0, with 9 bases in between. In germline, CDR1 is SQVTM, CDR2 ANQGSEA. CDR3 size: 13 residues.

This clone was observed once. The V gene is TRBV5-6, the J gene TRBJ2-1, with 9 nucleotides matching TRBD2. The ends lost 0 bases at V and 9 bases at J; junction bases unmatched: 7. From germline, CDR1 is SGHDT and CDR2 YYEEEE. The CDR3 spans 15 residues. The CDR3 region has the DNA TGTGCCAGCAGCTTGGTAGCGGGAGCCCCGGGTGAGCAGTTCTTC. Encoded protein: CASSLVAGAPGEQFF.

CDR3 region: CASSRWSTQETQYF. The CDR3 coding sequence is TGTGCCAGCAGCCGCTGGAGCACCCAAGAGACCCAGTACTTC. This chain links TRBV3-1 (or the pseudogene TRBV3-2) with TRBJ2-5, with D unclear. V gave up 4 bases and J gave up 1 base, with 10 bases separating them. The germline V gene has CDR1 LGHDT and CDR2 YNNKEL (reference sequence). The CDR3 totals 14 residues.

The V gene is TRBV18, the J gene TRBJ2-7; 11 bases fit TRBD1. There are 16 residues in the CDR3. With 6 bases clipped from V and 2 bases from J, the junction kept 9 bases outside the gene matches. Germline V gives CDR1 KGHSH, CDR2 LQKENI. The CDR3 here is CASSPQGQGGPYEQYF. CDR3 in DNA: TGTGCCAGCTCCCCGCAGGGACAGGGGGGACCCTACGAGCAGTACTTC. Based on the CDR3 plus reference TRBV18 and TRBJ2-7, the full variable domain is NAGVMQNPRHLVRRRGQEARLRCSPMKGHSHVYWYRQLPEEGLKFMVYLQKENIIDESGMPKERFSAEFPKEGPSILRIQQVVRGDSAAYFCASSPQGQGGPYEQYFGPGTRLTVT.

This clone appeared once. The V gene is TRBV9, the J gene TRBJ1-5; D is unresolved. The V gene's germline CDR1 is SGDLS and CDR2 YYNGEE. The CDR3 extends over 13 amino acids. V shed 5 bases and J shed 5 bases, with 11 bases lying between them. CDR3 amino acids: CASSPQVDQPQHF. The CDR3 DNA sequence: TGTGCCAGCAGTCCCCAGGTCGATCAGCCCCAGCATTTT.

The V call is TRBV3-1 (or the pseudogene TRBV3-2), the J call TRBJ2-7; 7 positions agree with TRBD2. Germline V gene data show CDR1 as LGHDT and CDR2 as YNNKEL (reference sequence). The V segment lost 4 bases and the J segment 2 bases; nucleotides outside the gene matches: 8. The CDR3 consists of 15 residues. The chain's CDR3 is CASSPGTTGPYEQYF. The CDR3 region has the DNA TGTGCCAGCAGCCCCGGGACTACCGGCCCCTACGAGCAGTACTTC.

V and J are TRBV2 and TRBJ2-7; 13 bases agree with TRBD2. Trimming cost V 2 bases and J 6 bases; bases outside gene matches: 4. The CDR3 covers 15 residues. Germline CDR1 is SNHLY and CDR2 is FYNNEI. The CDR3 spells CASSELGLAGVEQYF. DNA of the CDR3: TGTGCCAGCAGTGAACTCGGACTAGCGGGAGTCGAGCAGTACTTC.

The genes are TRBV7-8 and TRBJ1-2; maybe TRBD1 (6 bases). Germline CDR1 reads SGHVS; CDR2 reads FQNEAQ. V was cut by 3 bases and J by 8 bases, with 10 bases left in between. CDR3 size: 12 residues. The CDR3 spells CASSLYGTGYTF. For the CDR3, the DNA is TGTGCCAGCAGCTTGTATGGGACAGGCTACACCTTC.

In this sample, this clone turned up a few times. The V and J genes are TRBV24-1 and TRBJ1-5, with a tentative D call TRBD1 (6 bases). The CDR3 is made up of 18 amino acids. V dropped 4 bases and J dropped 0 bases, with 18 bases sitting between them. Germline CDR1 is KGHDR and CDR2 is SFDVKD. CDR3 DNA sequence: TGTGCCACCAGTGACTCCCGGTCGGGGGGGCGTAGCAATCAGCCCCAGCATTTT. This sequence encodes CATSDSRSGGRSNQPQHF.

This clone was seen a few times. The chain combines TRBV7-7 with TRBJ2-7; TRBD1 is a possible D gene (5 bases). Trimming removed 6 bases from V and 2 bases from J, with 14 bases in between. Germline lookup yields CDR1 SSHAT and CDR2 FNYEAQ (reference sequence). The CDR3 covers 14 residues. In DNA, the CDR3 is TGTGCCAGCAGGTCGGCGAGCAGGGCCTACGAGCAGTACTTC. It encodes CASRSASRAYEQYF.

This clone was seen only a few times. The CDR3 DNA is TGTGCCACAGAAAGGACAGGGGTCGGCACCGGGGAGCTGTTTTTT. This sequence encodes CATERTGVGTGELFF. The chain recombines TRBV28 with TRBJ2-2; 9 positions match TRBD1. This CDR3 has 15 residues. V trimming: 10 bases; J trimming: 4 bases; junction bases outside the gene matches: 10. CDR1 and CDR2 from the germline V gene are MDHEN and SYDVKM.

The chain combines TRBV3-1 (or the pseudogene TRBV3-2) with TRBJ1-3; 9 bases align to TRBD1. V dropped 4 bases and J dropped 1; count of bases not matched to a gene: 14. There are 19 residues in the CDR3. From germline, CDR1 is LGHDT and CDR2 YNNKEL (reference sequence). The CDR3 bases are TGTGCCAGCAGCCCGATGTCGGGGACAGGGCATAGATCTGGAAACACCATATATTTT. Residues: CASSPMSGTGHRSGNTIYF.

The V call is TRBV19, the J call TRBJ1-2; D is undetermined. CDR1 is LNHDA, CDR2 SQIVND, per germline (reference sequence). The CDR3 runs 12 residues. V was trimmed by 10 bases and J by 7 bases, leaving 16 bases between them. The CDR3, as DNA: TGTGCCACCTCCCCGGCGGGTGGTGGCTACACCTTC. Residues: CATSPAGGGYTF.

This rearrangement joins TRBV11-2 to TRBJ2-4; perhaps TRBD1 as D (6 bases). The CDR3 is made up of 17 amino acids. The V gene lost 0 bases and the J gene lost 0 bases, with 12 bases spanning the gap. Germline V gene data show CDR1 as SGHAT and CDR2 as FQNNGV. CDR3 in amino acids: CASSLDHRVIAKNIQYF. The CDR3 DNA reads as TGTGCCAGCAGCTTAGATCACAGGGTCATAGCCAAAAACATTCAGTACTTC.

The chain joins TRBV9 to TRBJ1-5; tentatively, D is TRBD1 (6 bases). Germline CDR1 is SGDLS and CDR2 is YYNGEE. V was clipped by 7 bases and J by 2 bases, with 22 bases between them. The CDR3 consists of 17 residues. The CDR3 nucleotides read TGTGCCAGCCCCAGGGGCCCTACATTTTATGGCAATCAGCCCCAGCATTTT. Its translation is CASPRGPTFYGNQPQHF.

The gene calls are TRBV9 and TRBJ1-1; D not resolved. In germline, CDR1 is SGDLS, CDR2 YYNGEE. CDR3 length: 14 residues. V was clipped by 0 bases and J by 2 bases, with 8 bases between them. CDR3 sequence (DNA): TGTGCCAGCAGCGTAGTTTCCACTAACACTGAAGCTTTCTTT. Protein: CASSVVSTNTEAFF.

The J gene is TRBJ1-3, the V gene TRBV29-1; D remains ambiguous. Trimming left V 4 bases short and J 4 bases short, with 17 bases between. Germline V lookup: CDR1 SQVTM, CDR2 ANQGSEA. This CDR3 has 15 amino acids. The CDR3 region is CSVGGGYALGNTIYF. CDR3 DNA: TGCAGCGTTGGCGGAGGGTATGCTTTGGGAAACACCATATATTTT.

The chain couples TRBV4-2 to TRBJ2-1; D is uncertain. Deletions cut 0 bases from V and 6 bases from J, with 15 bases between. Germline V gene lookup returns CDR1 LGHNA and CDR2 YNFKEQ. The CDR3 length is 16 residues. DNA of the CDR3: TGTGCCAGCAGCCAAGATCTGGCGGCGGATGGCAATGAGCAGTTCTTC. Translated, it gives CASSQDLAADGNEQFF.

A few counts support this clone. V usage is TRBV9 and J usage is TRBJ1-6, with D possibly matching TRBD1 (6 bases). Between the trimmed V and J ends, which lost 3 bases and 0 bases, there was a span of 16 bases. Germline V gene data show CDR1 as SGDLS and CDR2 as YYNGEE. CDR3 length equals 18 residues. DNA for the CDR3: TGTGCCAGCAGCGCCCCAAGGGGGGGGAGCTCCTATAATTCACCCCTCCACTTT. Its translation is CASSAPRGGSSYNSPLHF.

The V gene is TRBV3-1 (or the pseudogene TRBV3-2), the J gene TRBJ2-3; 8 bases match TRBD2. This CDR3 contains 16 residues. Germline values: CDR1 LGHDT, CDR2 YNNKEL (reference sequence). The trim removed 3 bases at V and 2 bases at J, leaving 7 bases unmatched. The CDR3 sequence: CASSQMISGTTDTQYF. Here the CDR3 DNA reads TGTGCCAGCAGCCAGATGATTAGCGGGACCACAGATACGCAGTATTTT.

This clone showed up just a few times. The rearrangement uses TRBV30 and TRBJ2-2; TRBD2 aligns across 12 bases. V was pared by 2 bases and J by 5 bases, with 3 bases of the junction left unmatched. CDR1 GTSNPN and CDR2 SVGIG come from the germline V gene (reference sequence). The CDR3 runs to 15 residues. As DNA, the CDR3 is TGTGCCTGGAGTCCTAGCGGGAGGGGAACCGGGGAGCTGTTTTTT. Its translation: CAWSPSGRGTGELFF.